This entry lists 4 T cell receptor beta chains sequenced from one sample in a study of T cells in Graves' hyperthyroidism and ophthalmopathy (dated by TCRdb to between 2019 and 2020). Library creation used multiplex PCR. The sequencer was an Illumina HiSeq 2000. Amplification of TCR beta CDR3 regions was carried out from RNA transcripts. For the first round of RT-PCR on the TCR CDR3, the HTBI primer set was used together with the Qiagen OneStep RT-PCR kit. The raw public reads went through TCRdb reprocessing: fastp at Q25, MiXCR clone calling, in-frame beta chains kept. Merged by CDR3 protein, the rows form single entries marked with the most common genes and DNA. In all, the sample holds around 240,000 distinct CDR3 sequences, and about 15% of those were seen once. The ten most abundant clones make up approximately 12% of the sample. Input material: blood. Receptors were obtained from a woman aged 40 to 50 with Graves' hyperthyroidism that later progressed to Graves' ophthalmopathy.

The chain uses TRBV28 and TRBJ2-7; 7 positions agree with TRBD2. V trimming: 6 bases; J trimming: 5 bases; junction bases outside the gene matches: 13. CDR3 length: 15 residues. Germline V gives CDR1 MDHEN, CDR2 SYDVKM. The CDR3 protein is CASRGVGGAEDEQYF. The CDR3 DNA reads as TGTGCCAGCAGGGGGGTGGGAGGGGCAGAGGACGAGCAGTACTTC. The complete variable domain, with remaining parts taken from reference TRBV28 and TRBJ2-7, reads DVKVTQSSRYLVKRTGEKVFLECVQDMDHENMFWYRQDPGLGLRLIYFSYDVKMKEKGDIPEGYSVSREKKERFSLILESASTNQTSMYLCASRGVGGAEDEQYFGPGTRLTVT.

This clonotype showed up just once. The chain recombines TRBV27 with TRBJ2-2; maybe TRBD1 (5 bases). V lost 7 bases and J 6 bases, leaving 12 bases between the germline ends. The CDR3 extends over 13 amino acids. Germline V gene lookup returns CDR1 MNHEY and CDR2 SMNVEV (reference sequence). CDR3 coding DNA: TGTGCCAGCACCACCCAGGGATCCGGGGAGCTGTTTTTT. Its translation: CASTTQGSGELFF.

This clonotype was found many times. The chain recombines TRBV3-1 with TRBJ1-2; weak D call: TRBD1 (5 bases). The CDR3 has 15 residues. Germline assignment: CDR1 LGHDT and CDR2 YNNKEL (reference sequence). V shed 4 bases and J shed 7 bases, with 19 bases lying between them. CDR3 region: CASSRPYGAWFGYTF. The CDR3 nucleotides are TGTGCCAGCAGCCGTCCCTACGGGGCGTGGTTTGGCTACACCTTC.

This clonotype occurred many times. The chain carries TRBV6-5 and TRBJ2-1; D is undetermined. Trimming cost V 2 bases and J 0 bases, with 5 bases left between them. CDR1 is MNHEY, CDR2 SVGAGI, per germline. The CDR3 contains 14 residues. The CDR3 loop reads CASSYEYSYNEQFF. The CDR3 nucleotides read TGTGCCAGCAGTTACGAGTACTCCTACAATGAGCAGTTCTTC.